This TCR beta chain was recovered during a study of T cell responses to AZD1222 COVID-19 vaccine. The protocol was immunoSEQ multiplex PCR, while the TCRdb copy is restricted to in-frame clones and leaves out a portion. The table lists more than 150,000 clones, roughly 92% of them singletons, with less than 11% in the top ten. The CDR3 runs 14 residues. Germline lookup yields CDR1 LGHNA and CDR2 YSLEER. V was clipped by 3 bases and J by 5 bases, with 13 bases between them. In regard to this clone: Its matching antigen is unknown.

Points from the study as a whole: Donors were mostly white British, more females; clonal diversity possibly underestimated.

The specimen comprised peripheral blood, sampled on day 0 of AZD1222 vaccination. This clonotype was sampled from an adult in good health. The chain carries TRBV4-3 and TRBJ1-1; D unresolved. This CDR3 reads CASSQKPKGTEAFF. The CDR3 region has the DNA TGCGCCAGCAGCCAGAAACCTAAAGGGACTGAAGCTTTCTTT.